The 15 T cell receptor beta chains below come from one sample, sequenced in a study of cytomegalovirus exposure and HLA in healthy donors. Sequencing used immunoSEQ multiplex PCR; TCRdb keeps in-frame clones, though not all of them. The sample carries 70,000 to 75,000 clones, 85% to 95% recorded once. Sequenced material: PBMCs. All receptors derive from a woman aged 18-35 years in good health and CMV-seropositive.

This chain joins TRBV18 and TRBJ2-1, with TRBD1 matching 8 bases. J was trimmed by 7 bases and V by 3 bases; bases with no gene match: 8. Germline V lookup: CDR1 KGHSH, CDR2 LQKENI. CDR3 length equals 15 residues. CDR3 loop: CASSPTRQGANEQFF. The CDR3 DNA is TGTGCCAGCTCACCCACGCGGCAGGGGGCGAATGAGCAGTTCTTC.

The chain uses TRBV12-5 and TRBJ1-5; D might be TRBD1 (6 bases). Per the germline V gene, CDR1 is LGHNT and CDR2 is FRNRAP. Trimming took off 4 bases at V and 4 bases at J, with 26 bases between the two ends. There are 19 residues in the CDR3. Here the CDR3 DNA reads TGTGCTAGTGGTTCGGTACCGGGGAGAAACAGGGACAATAATCAGCCCCAGCATTTT. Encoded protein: CASGSVPGRNRDNNQPQHF.

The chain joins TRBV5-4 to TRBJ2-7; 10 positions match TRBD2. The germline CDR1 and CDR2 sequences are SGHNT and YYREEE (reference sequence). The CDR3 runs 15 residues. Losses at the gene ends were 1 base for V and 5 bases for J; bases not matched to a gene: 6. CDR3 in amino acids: CASSLSSGRKDEQYF. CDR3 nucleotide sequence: TGTGCCAGCAGCTTGTCTAGCGGGAGAAAGGACGAGCAGTACTTC.

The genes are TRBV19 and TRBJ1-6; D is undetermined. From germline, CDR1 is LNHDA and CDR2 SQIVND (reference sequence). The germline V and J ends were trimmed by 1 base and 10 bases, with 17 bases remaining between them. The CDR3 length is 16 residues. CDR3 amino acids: CASSIALRGGSSPLHF. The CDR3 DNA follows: TGTGCCAGTAGTATAGCCCTCCGCGGTGGGAGCTCACCCCTCCACTTT.

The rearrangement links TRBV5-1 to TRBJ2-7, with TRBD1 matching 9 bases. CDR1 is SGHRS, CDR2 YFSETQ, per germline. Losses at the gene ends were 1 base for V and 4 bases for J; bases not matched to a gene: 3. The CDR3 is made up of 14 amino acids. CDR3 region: CASSLSDRGYEQYF. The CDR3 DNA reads TGCGCCAGCAGCTTGTCGGACAGGGGTTACGAGCAGTACTTC.

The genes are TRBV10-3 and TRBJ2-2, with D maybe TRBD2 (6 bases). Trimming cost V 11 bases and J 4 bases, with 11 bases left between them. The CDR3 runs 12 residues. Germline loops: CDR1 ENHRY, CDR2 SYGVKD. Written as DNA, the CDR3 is TGTGCCGCCGGGAGTGCCACCGGGGAGCTGTTTTTT. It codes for CAAGSATGELFF.

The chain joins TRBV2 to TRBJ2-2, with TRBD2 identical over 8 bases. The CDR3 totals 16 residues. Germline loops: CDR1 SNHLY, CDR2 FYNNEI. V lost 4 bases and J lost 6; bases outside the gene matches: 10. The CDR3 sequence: CASSGLAGFRSGELFF. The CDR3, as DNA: TGTGCCAGCAGTGGGTTAGCGGGATTCAGGTCCGGGGAGCTGTTTTTT. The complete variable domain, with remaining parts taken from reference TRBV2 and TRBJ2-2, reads EPEVTQTPSHQVTQMGQEVILRCVPISNHLYFYWYRQILGQKVEFLVSFYNNEISEKSEIFDDQFSVERPDGSNFTLKIRSTKLEDSAMYFCASSGLAGFRSGELFFGEGSRLTVL.

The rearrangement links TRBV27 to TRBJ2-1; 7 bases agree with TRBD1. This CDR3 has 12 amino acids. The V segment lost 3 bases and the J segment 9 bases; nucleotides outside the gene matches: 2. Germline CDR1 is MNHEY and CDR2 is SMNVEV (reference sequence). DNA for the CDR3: TGTGCCAGCAGTTTGACAGGGACTGAGCAGTTCTTC. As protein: CASSLTGTEQFF.

CDR3 region: CASSLDPQGTEAFF. The CDR3 DNA follows: TGTGCCAGCAGCTTAGACCCCCAGGGAACAGAAGCTTTCTTT. V usage is TRBV11-1 and J usage is TRBJ1-1; D perhaps matches TRBD1 (5 bases). V was shortened by 1 base and J by 8 bases, with 14 bases between the two germline ends. CDR3 length: 14 amino acids. The germline gives CDR1 SGHAT, CDR2 FQDESV (reference sequence). Supplemented by reference TRBV11-1 and TRBJ1-1, the full variable domain reads EAEVAQSPRYKITEKSQAVAFWCDPISGHATLYWYRQILGQGPELLVQFQDESVVDDSQLPKDRFSAERLKGVDSTLKIQPAELGDSAMYLCASSLDPQGTEAFFGQGTRLTVV.

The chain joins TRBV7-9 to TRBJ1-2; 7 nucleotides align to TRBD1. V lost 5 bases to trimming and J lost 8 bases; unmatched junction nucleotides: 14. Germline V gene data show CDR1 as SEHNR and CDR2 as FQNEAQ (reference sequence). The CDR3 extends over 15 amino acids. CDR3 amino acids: CASSDPTEGAGGYTF. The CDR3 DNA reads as TGTGCCAGCAGCGACCCCACGGAGGGGGCCGGCGGCTACACCTTC.

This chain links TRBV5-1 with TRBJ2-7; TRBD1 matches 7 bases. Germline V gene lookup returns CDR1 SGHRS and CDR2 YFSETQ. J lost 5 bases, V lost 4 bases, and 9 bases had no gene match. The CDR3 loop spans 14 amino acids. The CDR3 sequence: CASSVDRASDEQYF. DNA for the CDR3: TGCGCCAGCAGCGTAGACAGGGCGTCCGACGAGCAGTACTTC.

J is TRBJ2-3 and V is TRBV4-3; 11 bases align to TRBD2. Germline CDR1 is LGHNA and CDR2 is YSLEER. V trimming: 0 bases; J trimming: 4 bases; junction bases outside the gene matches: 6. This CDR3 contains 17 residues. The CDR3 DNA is TGCGCCAGCAGCCAAGATCTAGCGGGGGGAGCCCCAGATACGCAGTATTTT. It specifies CASSQDLAGGAPDTQYF.

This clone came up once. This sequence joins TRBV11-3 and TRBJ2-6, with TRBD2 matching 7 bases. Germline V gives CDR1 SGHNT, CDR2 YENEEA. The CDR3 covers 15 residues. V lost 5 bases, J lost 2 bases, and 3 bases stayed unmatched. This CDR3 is CASSPAGAGANVLTF. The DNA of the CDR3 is TGTGCCAGCAGCCCTGCGGGGGCTGGGGCCAACGTCCTGACTTTC.

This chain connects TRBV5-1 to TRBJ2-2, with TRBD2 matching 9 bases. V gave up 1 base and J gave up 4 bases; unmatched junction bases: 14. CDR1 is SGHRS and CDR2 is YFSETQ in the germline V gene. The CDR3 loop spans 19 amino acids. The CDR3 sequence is CASSLQGGLAGSRTGELFF. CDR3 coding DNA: TGCGCCAGCAGCTTGCAGGGGGGACTAGCTGGGAGCCGCACCGGGGAGCTGTTTTTT.

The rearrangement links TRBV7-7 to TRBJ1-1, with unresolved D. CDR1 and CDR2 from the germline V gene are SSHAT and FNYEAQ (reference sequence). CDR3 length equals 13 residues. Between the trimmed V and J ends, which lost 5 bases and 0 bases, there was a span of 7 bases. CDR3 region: CASSLTVNTEAFF. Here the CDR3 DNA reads TGTGCCAGCAGCCTAACAGTGAACACTGAAGCTTTCTTT.